This paragraph covers one T cell receptor (beta chain) sequence. Data came from immunoSEQ multiplex PCR; TCRdb stores just in-frame clones and leaves some out. The table records about 68,000 clones, 70% to 90% of them present only once. This sample was included in a study of blood T cell repertoires in COVID-19. For the study at large: Whether acute or convalescent, the COVID-19 samples came from the United States, Italy and Spain.

Between the trimmed V and J ends, which lost 4 bases and 5 bases, there was a span of 15 bases. Germline V gene lookup returns CDR1 SGDLS and CDR2 YYNGEE. CDR3 length equals 15 residues. The rearrangement uses TRBV9 and TRBJ1-4; D possibly corresponds to TRBD1 (6 bases). Source material: peripheral blood. This clonotype was sampled from a woman aged 55-75 years with acute or convalescent COVID-19. CDR3 sequence: CASSHGGQLNEKLFF. The CDR3 bases are TGTGCCAGCAGCCATGGTGGACAGCTCAATGAAAAACTGTTTTTT.